This T cell receptor beta chain was recovered during a study of blood T cell repertoires in COVID-19. The overall study: Italy, Spain and the United States were the sources of the convalescent and acute COVID-19 samples. PBMCs, B-cell-depleted T cells, or T cells were the source of the cDNA or gDNA that made up the material.

Ages ranged from roughly 18 to 95 years, with residence in about 24 US areas. In the authors' methods: Estimated nucleated cell counts came from reference gene primer amplification. Libraries were prepared by immunoSEQ multiplex PCR; TCRdb keeps only in-frame clonotypes and omits some of them. That table furnishes V, J and clone size, whereas the DNA furnished D and trimming. In the table there are more than 100,000 clones, under 90% of which are singletons. Looked up from germline, CDR1 is MNHEY and CDR2 is SVGAGI. With V trimmed by 0 bases and J by 5 bases, 7 bases remained unmatched. CDR3 length: 16 residues.

V is TRBV6-5 and J is TRBJ2-3, with 8 bases matching TRBD2. The receptor's source is a man aged 40-50 years with acute COVID-19. Sequencing input: PBMCs or T cells enriched from blood (not recorded which). Written as DNA, the CDR3 is TGTGCCAGCAGTTACTCCGGGAGGGGACTTGGAGATACGCAGTATTTT. This sequence encodes CASSYSGRGLGDTQYF.